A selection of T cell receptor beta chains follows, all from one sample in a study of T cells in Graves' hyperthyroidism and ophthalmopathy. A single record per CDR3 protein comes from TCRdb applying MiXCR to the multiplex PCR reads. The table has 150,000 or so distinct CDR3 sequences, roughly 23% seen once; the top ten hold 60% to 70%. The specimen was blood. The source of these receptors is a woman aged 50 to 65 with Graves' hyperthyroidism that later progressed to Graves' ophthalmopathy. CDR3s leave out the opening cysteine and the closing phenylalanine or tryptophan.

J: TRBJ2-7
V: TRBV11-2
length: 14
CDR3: ASSRAAGLATYEQY

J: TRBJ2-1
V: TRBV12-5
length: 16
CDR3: ASGLVIAGGASYNEQF

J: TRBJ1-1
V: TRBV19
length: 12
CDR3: ASKVRGMLTEAF

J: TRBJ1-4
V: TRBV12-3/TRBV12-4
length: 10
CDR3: ASSLGREKLF

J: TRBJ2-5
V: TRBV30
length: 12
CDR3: AWRGEMYQETQY

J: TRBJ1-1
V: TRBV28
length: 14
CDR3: ASSFRLTGGYTEAF

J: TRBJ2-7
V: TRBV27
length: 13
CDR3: ASSTRLARTYEQY

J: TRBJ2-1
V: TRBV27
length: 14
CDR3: ASSPLGLGGDNEQF

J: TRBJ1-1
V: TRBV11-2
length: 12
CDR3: ASGDRGRWTEAF

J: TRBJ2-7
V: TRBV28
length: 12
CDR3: ASSFILGSYEQY